Described below is a single T cell receptor (beta chain) sequence and its context. Its binding antigen is unknown. Base qualities are not at hand, and no much larger clone is one base apart. This sample was taken from a study of blood T cell repertoires in COVID-19 (dated by TCRdb to about 2020). At the level of the whole study: Samples from collaborators originated in the United States, Italy and Spain and spanned both the acute and convalescent phases of COVID-19. The prospective study material was composed of cDNA or gDNA derived from T cells, B-cell-depleted T cells, or PBMCs. Deeply sampled blood TCRbeta repertoires from subjects exposed to, actively infected with, or recovered from COVID-19 were included in the dataset. The repertoires were released in a freely available public database meant as a resource for research on the immune response to SARS-CoV-2. Samples were obtained from the ongoing ImmuneRACE study (first 160 participants) and from over 1,000 subjects provided by 6 global collaborators. Sample metadata almost always included a de-identified subject ID, COVID-19 status, age in years and sex. HLA class I and class II types, where available, came from metadata supplied by the sample provider rather than from assay-based typing.

TCRbeta CDR3 regions were amplified from genomic DNA by means of the immunoSEQ Assay, a bias-controlled multiplex PCR. The original pipeline was this. Nucleated cell counts per sample were estimated from amplification of reference gene primers within the assay. To quantify the absolute abundance of each unique TCRbeta CDR3 rearrangement, sequence reads were collapsed and filtered. For each sample, productive Simpson clonality was calculated as the square root of Simpson's diversity index across productive rearrangements. The table was pulled from immuneACCESS by TCRdb, which kept in-frame rearrangements only. Such tables lose some clones; where checked, under half of the loss comes from unresolved V genes, and the rest has no known cause. V, J and clone size are those of that table, while D and trimming were read from the DNA. For this sample there are roughly 330,000 clones; more than 75% appear just once. The top ten constitute around 1.7% of the sample.

Here is what the overall study found, with its caveats: The amount of clinical and demographic metadata varied by source and participant and was provided uncurated.

Whole blood was collected in K2EDTA tubes by collaborating institutions according to the institutions' own protocols. For TCRbeta analysis, collaborators shipped samples as frozen whole blood, isolated PBMCs, or DNA extracted from either of those sample types. CDR1 and CDR2 were assigned from the germline V gene as SGDLS and YYNGEE. The CDR3 sequence holds 15 residues, the cysteine and phenylalanine included. The DNA shown is the 45-base CDR3, in frame from base 1. Compared with germline, V lacks 0 bases and J lacks 5 bases; bases without a gene match: 6. What was sequenced was peripheral blood. This sequence originates from a woman aged 45-59 years with acute or convalescent COVID-19. The rearrangement joined TRBV9 to TRBJ2-7; 9 central nucleotides agree with TRBD2. The base sequence is TGTGCCAGCAGCGTAGTTGGGACTAGCTTAAACGAGCAGTACTTC. The resulting protein is CASSVVGTSLNEQYF.